Presented here are 20 T cell receptor beta chains from one specimen sequenced in a study of CXCR3-negative and CXCR3-positive naive CD8 T cells. TRB cDNA was prepared as libraries by UMI-labeled 5' RACE. TCRdb reprocessed the 5' RACE reads and reports one entry per CDR3 protein, with no DNA. This sample carries 70,000 to 100,000 distinct CDR3 sequences, with roughly 1.8% going to the ten biggest clones. Sequenced: naive CXCR3- CD8+ T cells from blood. Subset of the sample: CD45RO-CCR7+CD27+CD95- naive CD8+ T cells lacking CXCR3 (TNR3-). These receptors all come from a human donor in good health. Some clones in this sample may be carry-over from other donors' samples.

Here the CDR3 reads CASSSGQGVTDTQYF. The gene calls are TRBV6-5 and TRBJ2-3; TCRdb selects TRBD1, and the lack of DNA leaves this call unchecked. This CDR3 is built from 15 residues. CDR1 is MNHEY, CDR2 SVGAGI, per germline.

This chain uses TRBV28 with TRBJ2-7. There are 11 residues in the CDR3. Germline V gene sequence: CDR1 MDHEN, CDR2 SYDVKM. CDR3 amino acids: CASSLFYEQYF.

The chain links TRBV20-1 to TRBJ2-1; there is no DNA to check the TCRdb D call of TRBD1. CDR3 length: 14 amino acids. CDR1 and CDR2 (germline): DFQATT, SNEGSKA (reference sequence). The CDR3 spells CSAQKGGDYNDQFF.

V is TRBV12-3 or TRBV12-4 and J is TRBJ2-5; checking the TCRdb D call of TRBD1 is not possible without DNA. This CDR3 comprises 15 residues. The CDR3 spells CASSSVAEPGETQYF.

V gene TRBV15 combines with J gene TRBJ2-1; the TRBD2 assignment by TCRdb is unverifiable without DNA. Germline CDR1 reads LNHNV; CDR2 reads YYDKDF (reference sequence). This CDR3 spans 18 amino acids. The CDR3 here is CATSSPGLGRQVKDEQFF.

The chain is built from TRBV12-3 or TRBV12-4 and TRBJ1-4; there is no DNA to check the TCRdb D call of TRBD1. The CDR3 length is 14 residues. CDR3 region: CASSPSAHWEKLFF.

The gene calls are TRBV7-9 and TRBJ2-7; TCRdb proposes TRBD1, but this gene call is untestable without DNA. The CDR3 extends over 14 amino acids. The germline CDR1 and CDR2 sequences are SEHNR and FQNEAQ (reference sequence). CDR3 residues: CASSLDPFVHEQYF.

The chain employs TRBV7-6 and TRBJ1-6; TCRdb's D call of TRBD1 is untestable without DNA. The CDR3 is made up of 11 amino acids. CDR1 is SGHVS and CDR2 is FNYEAQ in the germline V gene. CDR3 amino acids: CASSYGGPLHF.

The chain combines TRBV4-2 with TRBJ1-6; there is no DNA to check the TCRdb D call of TRBD1. CDR3 length: 15 residues. Looked up from germline, CDR1 is LGHNA and CDR2 is YNFKEQ. This CDR3 reads CASSQGTGGSSPLHF.

The V and J genes are TRBV6-6 and TRBJ1-5. The germline V gene has CDR1 MNHNY and CDR2 SVGAGI (reference sequence). CDR3 length: 16 amino acids. CDR3 sequence: CASSGSMSLGNQPQHF.

The chain employs TRBV25-1 and TRBJ2-1. The CDR3 has 12 amino acids. Germline V CDR1 and CDR2: MGHDK, SYGVNS. The CDR3 sequence is CASSEGWDEQFF.

This chain connects TRBV5-6 to TRBJ2-7; TCRdb's assignment of TRBD1 cannot be checked, as there is no DNA. This CDR3 has 14 amino acids. The germline gives CDR1 SGHDT, CDR2 YYEEEE. Here the CDR3 reads CASSWDNRAYEQYF.

This chain connects TRBV7-9 to TRBJ1-1. The germline gives CDR1 SEHNR, CDR2 FQNEAQ (reference sequence). The CDR3 loop spans 12 amino acids. The CDR3 here is CASSFRSHEAFF.

The V gene is TRBV27, the J gene TRBJ2-5; there is no DNA to check the TCRdb D call of TRBD1. Germline assignment: CDR1 MNHEY and CDR2 SMNVEV (reference sequence). The CDR3 is 14 residues long. This CDR3 is CASSYFGAQETQYF.

The CDR3 sequence: CSINRDGGEQFF. V gene TRBV20-1 combines with J gene TRBJ2-1; TCRdb lists TRBD1, though no DNA is available to test this call. This CDR3 region has 12 residues. CDR1 and CDR2 (germline): DFQATT, SNEGSKA (reference sequence).

The chain has TRBV29-1 and TRBJ1-2; TCRdb calls TRBD1, which cannot be checked without DNA. This CDR3 has 17 amino acids. The V gene's germline CDR1 is SQVTM and CDR2 ANQGSEA. The CDR3 sequence is CSVVDPWVPGQDYGYTF.

The chain uses TRBV7-8 and TRBJ2-7. This CDR3 region has 16 residues. CDR1 is SGHVS, CDR2 FQNEAQ, per germline. The CDR3 reads CASSLEYGPLSYEQYF.

The V and J genes are TRBV28 and TRBJ2-3; the TCRdb D gene call, TRBD1, has no DNA to confirm it. This CDR3 is 16 amino acids long. Germline values: CDR1 MDHEN, CDR2 SYDVKM. The CDR3 loop reads CASSSPTGGWVDTQYF.

This chain links TRBV4-2 with TRBJ2-1; lacking DNA, the TRBD2 call made by TCRdb goes unchecked. The germline CDR1 and CDR2 sequences are LGHNA and YNFKEQ. This CDR3 spans 15 amino acids. The CDR3 protein is CASSLRTSGSDEQFF.

This rearrangement joins TRBV29-1 to TRBJ2-1. The CDR3 totals 16 residues. In germline, CDR1 is SQVTM, CDR2 ANQGSEA. CDR3 region: CSVEPSPPRTYNEQFF.